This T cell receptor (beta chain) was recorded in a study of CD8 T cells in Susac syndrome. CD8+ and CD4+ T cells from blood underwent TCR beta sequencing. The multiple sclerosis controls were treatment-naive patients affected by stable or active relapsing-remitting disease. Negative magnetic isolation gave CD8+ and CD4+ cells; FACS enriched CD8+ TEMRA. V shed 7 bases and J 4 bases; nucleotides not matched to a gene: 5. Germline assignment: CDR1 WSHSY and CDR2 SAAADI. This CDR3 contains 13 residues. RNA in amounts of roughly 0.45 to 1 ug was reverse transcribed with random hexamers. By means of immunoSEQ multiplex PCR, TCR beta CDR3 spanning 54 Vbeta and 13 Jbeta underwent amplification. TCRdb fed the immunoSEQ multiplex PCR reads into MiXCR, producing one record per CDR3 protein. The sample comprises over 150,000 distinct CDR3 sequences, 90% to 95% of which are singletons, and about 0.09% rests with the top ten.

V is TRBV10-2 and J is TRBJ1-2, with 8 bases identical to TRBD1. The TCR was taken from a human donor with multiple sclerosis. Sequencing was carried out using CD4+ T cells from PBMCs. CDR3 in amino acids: CASTPTGGYGYTF. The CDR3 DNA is TGCGCCAGCACCCCCACAGGGGGCTATGGCTACACCTTC.